This is a list of T cell receptor beta chains from one sample in a study of CD8 T cells in ankylosing spondylitis. A single record per CDR3 protein comes from TCRdb applying MiXCR to the 5' RACE reads. The table lists roughly 440,000 distinct CDR3 sequences, approximately 17% of them singletons. The material sequenced was blood, either unsorted or a sorted T cell fraction (not recorded which). These receptors all stem from a male donor with ankylosing spondylitis. The CDR3 runs from the conserved cysteine through the conserved F or W. Fields, in order: clone size, D gene, V gene, J gene, CDR3 DNA, CDR3 protein. The D gene is left open where the match is weak. Size values are once, few and many counts, or a class for expanded clones, and some rows have none.

few	.	TRBV2	TRBJ1-4	TGTGCCAGCAGGGCAGGGGCGCAGTATGAAAAACTGTTTTTT	CASRAGAQYEKLFF
.	.	TRBV7-9	TRBJ1-2	TGTGCCAGCAGTCTCGTAGGAGGGGAATATGGCTACACCTTC	CASSLVGGEYGYTF
.	TRBD2	TRBV28	TRBJ2-7	TGTGCCAGCAGTTTTGCTAGCGGGATTCCCAGCGTCCCTTCCTACGAGCAGTACTTC	CASSFASGIPSVPSYEQYF
few	.	TRBV27	TRBJ1-5	TGTGCCAGCAGTTTAAGTCTCCAGGGCAGAAATCAGCCCCAGCATTTT	CASSLSLQGRNQPQHF
.	TRBD1	TRBV12-3/TRBV12-4	TRBJ1-2	TGTGCCAGCAGTTTCAGGACAGGGATAAAGTATGGCTACACCTTC	CASSFRTGIKYGYTF
.	TRBD2	TRBV28	TRBJ2-6	TGTGCCAGCAGCCCAGCGGGAGGGCCAGCTGGGGCCAACGTCCTGACTTTC	CASSPAGGPAGANVLTF
few	.	TRBV12-3/TRBV12-4	TRBJ1-4	TGTGCCAGCAGTGACAGGATTCCTAATGAAAAACTGTTTTTT	CASSDRIPNEKLFF
many	.	TRBV10-3	TRBJ2-2	TGTGCCATCAGTTTCCGGGCAGACACCGGGGAGCTGTTTTTT	CAISFRADTGELFF
.	.	TRBV24-1	TRBJ2-1	TGTGCCACCGCGGTAGGGTCACAGGACGACAATGAGCAGTTCTTC	CATAVGSQDDNEQFF
few	.	TRBV12-3/TRBV12-4	TRBJ2-7	TGTGCCAGCAGTTTAGCGGGGACATCCCAATACGAGCAGTACTTC	CASSLAGTSQYEQYF
many	.	TRBV12-3/TRBV12-4	TRBJ1-1	TGTGCCAGCCAACCCCACATGAACACTGAAGCTTTCTTT	CASQPHMNTEAFF
.	.	TRBV18	TRBJ2-3	TGTGCCAGCTCACGCGGGACTGGGAACACAGATACGCAGTATTTT	CASSRGTGNTDTQYF
many	TRBD2	TRBV11-2	TRBJ2-7	TGTGCCAGCAGCCCGACGGGGACTACCTACGAGCAGTACTTC	CASSPTGTTYEQYF
few	TRBD2	TRBV20-1	TRBJ2-3	TGCAGTGCCCGAAAACTAGCGGGGCTCACAGATACGCAGTATTTT	CSARKLAGLTDTQYF
few	TRBD1	TRBV5-1	TRBJ2-7	TGCGCCAGCAGCGCTGGGACAGGGATCGACTACGAGCAGTACTTC	CASSAGTGIDYEQYF
many	TRBD1	TRBV7-9	TRBJ2-1	TGTGCCAGCAGCCAGGGACAGGGGGCGAGGAATGAGCAGTTCTTC	CASSQGQGARNEQFF
.	.	TRBV7-8	TRBJ2-2	TGTGCCAGCAGATTACACACGAACACCGGGGAGCTGTTTTTT	CASRLHTNTGELFF
few	TRBD1	TRBV11-2	TRBJ1-2	TGTGCCAGCGGAAACCGGGACAGGGGCCTAAGCTACACCTTC	CASGNRDRGLSYTF
few	.	TRBV5-1	TRBJ2-3	TGCGCCAGCAGCTTGGAACTCACAGATACGCAGTATTTT	CASSLELTDTQYF
.	TRBD1	TRBV7-9	TRBJ1-4	TGTGCCAGCAGCTCCCGGGACAGAGGAGTTGGTGAAAAACTGTTTTTT	CASSSRDRGVGEKLFF
few	TRBD1	TRBV12-3/TRBV12-4	TRBJ2-3	TGTGCCAGCACCCGAGGGGGCAGGAGCACAGATACGCAGTATTTT	CASTRGGRSTDTQYF
.	.	TRBV28	TRBJ1-2	TGTGCCAGCAGTTTGTCCCAGGACTATGGCTACACCTTC	CASSLSQDYGYTF
many	.	TRBV5-1	TRBJ2-7	TGCGCCAGCAGCTTGGGGGCGGCCTCCTACGAGCAGTACTTC	CASSLGAASYEQYF
many	.	TRBV5-1	TRBJ1-4	TGCGCCAGCAGCTTGGGACCAATCTCAACTAATGAAAAACTGTTTTTT	CASSLGPISTNEKLFF
few	.	TRBV14	TRBJ1-2	TGTGCCAGCAGCCAAATAACCGGTGTTAACTATGGCTACACCTTC	CASSQITGVNYGYTF
many	TRBD2	TRBV24-1	TRBJ2-2	TGTGCCACCAGTGACTGGGGACTAGCGGGAGGACACGGGGAGCTGTTTTTT	CATSDWGLAGGHGELFF
.	TRBD2	TRBV5-1	TRBJ2-7	TGCGCCAGCAGGCAGCAGAGCGGGGGGCTCTCCTACGAGCAGTACTTC	CASRQQSGGLSYEQYF
few	TRBD1	TRBV29-1	TRBJ1-2	TGCAGCGTCTGGACAGGACGGGAAAGTGGCTACACCTTC	CSVWTGRESGYTF
few	TRBD2	TRBV5-5	TRBJ2-1	TGTGCCAGCACCAATCTAGCGGGACCGACGGATGAGCAGTTCTTC	CASTNLAGPTDEQFF
.	.	TRBV12-3/TRBV12-4	TRBJ2-7	TGTGCCAGCAGTTTATCCGCCAGTGTGAGCTCCTACGAGCAGTACTTC	CASSLSASVSSYEQYF
few	.	TRBV15	TRBJ1-5	TGTGCCACCAGCAGAAAGGTGACACCCTTCCAGCCCCAGCATTTT	CATSRKVTPFQPQHF
many	TRBD2	TRBV5-1	TRBJ2-1	TGCGCCAGCAGTTCCTCGACTAGCGTCATCGTCTCCTACAATGAGCAGTTCTTC	CASSSSTSVIVSYNEQFF
.	TRBD1	TRBV3-1	TRBJ1-6	TGTGCCAGCAGCCTAGGACAGGGGGCGCGATCACCCCTCCACTTT	CASSLGQGARSPLHF
.	TRBD2	TRBV20-1	TRBJ2-1	TGCAGTGCTAGCATAGCGGGGGGGCAGAATGAGCAGTTCTTC	CSASIAGGQNEQFF
.	.	TRBV6-6	TRBJ1-5	TGTGCCAGCAGTCAAGGGGTTCAGCCCCAGCATTTT	CASSQGVQPQHF
many	.	TRBV12-3/TRBV12-4	TRBJ1-2	TGTGCCAGCAGTTTAGCGCTCCCCGGGAGGAGCTTC	CASSLALPGRSF
many	.	TRBV5-1	TRBJ1-1	TGCGCCAGCACGGTCAGGGTGGGCACTGAAGCTTTCTTT	CASTVRVGTEAFF
few	.	TRBV2	TRBJ1-1	TGTGCCAGCAGTGCCCCCGTCACTGAAGCTTTCTTT	CASSAPVTEAFF
few	.	TRBV20-1	TRBJ2-6	TGCAGTGCTAGAGCTCCTTGGCGGTCTGGGGCCAACGTCCTGACTTTC	CSARAPWRSGANVLTF
.	.	TRBV19	TRBJ2-4	TGTGCCAGTAGCGCGAGCGGCATTCAGTACTTC	CASSASGIQYF